Sequencing of this T cell receptor (beta chain) was carried out in a study of vaccination and CD4 T cells after COVID-19. Treatment given: 10-day PBMC culture with coronavirus spike peptide pools or control peptides (ViraFEST assay). Concerning this clonotype itself: Antigen: not known.

CDR1 is SEHNR, CDR2 FQNEAQ, per germline (reference sequence). The CDR3 covers 15 residues. Trimming took 2 bases from V and 5 from J; bases not matched to a gene: 8. Sequence data for DNA of cultured CD4+ T cells were generated by the Oncomine TCR Beta short-read assay. Via MiXCR, TCRdb re-called the PCR reads, giving one row per CDR3 protein. The table lists 9,500 to 15,000 distinct CDR3 sequences, 45% to 60% of them singletons, with approximately 24% in the top ten. Specimen: CD4+ T cells from blood, cultured in vitro. The clonotype originates from a human donor who had recovered from COVID-19. The chain uses TRBV7-9 and TRBJ2-5; 7 nucleotides agree with TRBD1. CDR3: CASSLSQGVEETQYF. The CDR3 DNA sequence: TGTGCCAGCAGCTTATCCCAGGGGGTGGAGGAGACCCAGTACTTC.